The rows below give T cell receptor beta chains drawn from one sample of a study of cytomegalovirus exposure and HLA in healthy donors. The data were produced by immunoSEQ multiplex PCR, yet TCRdb's version contains in-frame clones alone and is incomplete. In total, the table holds 150,000 to 200,000 clones. The sample was PBMCs. The receptors originated from a woman aged 55-69 years in good health and CMV-seronegative. The CDR3 runs from the conserved cysteine through the conserved F or W. D genes are given only for firm matches.

>TRBV15|TRBD2|TRBJ2-1
TGTGCCACCAGTTACGGACTAGCGGGGGGGTATGAGCAGTTCTTC
CATSYGLAGGYEQFF
>TRBV5-4|.|TRBJ2-2
TGTGCCAGCAGCTTAAGCGCAGCGGCAGCGAACACCGGGGAGCTGTTTTTT
CASSLSAAAANTGELFF
>TRBV5-6|.|TRBJ1-2
TGTGCCAGCAGCTTATACAGGGATTATGGCTACACCTTC
CASSLYRDYGYTF
>TRBV4-1|.|TRBJ1-5
TGCGCCAGCAGCCAAGATAGAGTTAGCAATCAGCCCCAGCATTTT
CASSQDRVSNQPQHF
>TRBV2|.|TRBJ2-7
TGTGCCAGCAGGGGAGTCATGGCCTACGAGCAGTACTTC
CASRGVMAYEQYF
>TRBV19|.|TRBJ2-7
TGTGCCAGTAGTGTTCAGGGTTCCTACGAGCAGTACTTC
CASSVQGSYEQYF
>TRBV30|TRBD2|TRBJ2-3
TGTGCAAGGACTGGAAGCGGGGTCACAGATACGCAGTATTTT
CARTGSGVTDTQYF
>TRBV11-2|.|TRBJ2-5
TGTGCCAGCAGCTGGGCAGGGACACCTCAAGAGACCCAGTACTTC
CASSWAGTPQETQYF
>TRBV6-1|.|TRBJ2-1
TGTGCCAGCAGTGTCGGGATGAGAAATGAGCAGTTCTTC
CASSVGMRNEQFF
>TRBV11-2|TRBD2|TRBJ2-3
TGTGCCAGCACTCCCGGGGGGGCAGATACGCAGTATTTT
CASTPGGADTQYF
>TRBV27|TRBD1|TRBJ1-5
TGTGCCAGCAGTTTAGACAGGGGGGGTTCACAGCCCCAGCATTTT
CASSLDRGGSQPQHF
>TRBV5-4|.|TRBJ1-2
TGTGCCAGCACCCCCGAACGGGGGGTAAAGAGGAGCTATGGCTACACCTTC
CASTPERGVKRSYGYTF
>TRBV18|.|TRBJ2-1
TGTGCCAGCTCACCACAAGCAAATGAGCAGTTCTTC
CASSPQANEQFF
>TRBV5-4|TRBD2|TRBJ2-1
TGTGCCAGCAGCTTGGGGCTAGCGGGGAGGAACAATGAGCAGTTCTTC
CASSLGLAGRNNEQFF
>TRBV27|TRBD1|TRBJ1-5
TGTGCCAGCAGTGAACAGGGGTATAGCAATCAGCCCCAGCATTTT
CASSEQGYSNQPQHF
>TRBV29-1|TRBD2|TRBJ2-3
TGCAGCGTTCCTGGGGCGACTAGCGGGATCCGCGGTACGCAGTATTTT
CSVPGATSGIRGTQYF
>TRBV5-4|.|TRBJ1-2
TGTGCCAGCTTTGGTCGATTCAGGTGTGGCTACACCTTC
CASFGRFRCGYTF
>TRBV11-2|.|TRBJ2-3
TGTGCCAGCAGCTTAATCGGGGGCACAGATACGCAGTATTTT
CASSLIGGTDTQYF
>TRBV13|TRBD2|TRBJ2-1
TGTGCCAGCAGCTCAATAACTAGCGGGGAATCCTACAATGAGCAGTTCTTC
CASSSITSGESYNEQFF
>TRBV7-7|TRBD1|TRBJ2-5
TGTGCCAGCAGCTTAGTGGGGACAGGGGGCGAGACCCAGTACTTC
CASSLVGTGGETQYF